One sample yielded the 29 T cell receptor beta chains listed below, sequenced in a study of early T cells in non-severe SARS-CoV-2 infection. TCRdb redid the calling of the 5' RACE reads with MiXCR, one entry per CDR3 protein. The sample contains 65,000 to 80,000 distinct CDR3 sequences, more than 10% of which appear only once. Source material: whole blood. The receptors come from an adult who was a healthcare worker with PCR-confirmed SARS-CoV-2 infection or an uninfected control (not recorded which).

This clonotype was detected many times. The chain recombines TRBV28 with TRBJ2-1; 7 positions match TRBD1. V gave up 3 bases and J gave up 7 bases; unmatched junction bases: 12. CDR3 size: 16 residues. Germline CDR1 reads MDHEN; CDR2 reads SYDVKM. CDR3 region: CASSFPTGEVRNEQFF. As DNA, the CDR3 is TGTGCCAGCAGTTTCCCAACAGGGGAAGTCAGGAATGAGCAGTTCTTC.

The chain employs TRBV20-1 and TRBJ2-1, with TRBD2 identical over 7 bases. V lost 1 base and J lost 7; bases outside the gene matches: 4. The CDR3 extends over 13 amino acids. Germline CDR1 DFQATT, CDR2 SNEGSKA (reference sequence). DNA for the CDR3: TGCAGTGCTAGAGTCGTCGGGAGGAATGAGCAGTTCTTC. This translates into CSARVVGRNEQFF.

The V and J genes are TRBV7-2 and TRBJ2-3, with 10 positions matching TRBD2. Trimming at V came to 7 bases and at J to 4 bases, leaving 8 bases not matched to a gene. This CDR3 is 15 amino acids long. CDR1 and CDR2 (germline): SGHTA, FQGNSA. This CDR3 reads CASTPRAGGSDTQYF. CDR3 DNA: TGTGCCAGCACCCCTAGAGCGGGAGGGTCAGATACGCAGTATTTT.

This clonotype was counted between two and nine times. As DNA, the CDR3 is TGTGCCAGCAGGGATCCTGGAAACACCATATATTTT. Encoded protein: CASRDPGNTIYF. V gene TRBV28 combines with J gene TRBJ1-3; D not resolved. CDR3 size: 12 residues. Trimming took off 6 bases at V and 2 bases at J, with 5 bases between the two ends. The V gene's germline CDR1 is MDHEN and CDR2 SYDVKM.

In this sample, this clonotype turned up a few times. This chain links TRBV12-3 or TRBV12-4 with TRBJ1-1; D remains ambiguous. Trimming took off 1 base at V and 11 bases at J, with 14 bases between the two ends. The CDR3 length is 13 residues. The CDR3 region has the DNA TGTGCCAGCAGTTTAGATCCACCTACCCGGGCTTTCTTT. As protein: CASSLDPPTRAFF.

Only a few counts were recorded for this clonotype. This sequence joins TRBV28 and TRBJ2-7; 7 bases line up with TRBD1. V was clipped by 2 bases and J by 2 bases; unmatched bases: 3. Looked up from germline, CDR1 is MDHEN and CDR2 is SYDVKM. The CDR3 is 14 residues long. CDR3 sequence reads: CASSLRGQTYEQYF. The CDR3 coding sequence is TGTGCCAGCAGTTTAAGGGGACAGACCTACGAGCAGTACTTC. Together with reference TRBV28 and TRBJ2-7, the CDR3 gives the full variable domain: DVKVTQSSRYLVKRTGEKVFLECVQDMDHENMFWYRQDPGLGLRLIYFSYDVKMKEKGDIPEGYSVSREKKERFSLILESASTNQTSMYLCASSLRGQTYEQYFGPGTRLTVT.

CDR3 amino acids: CASSQEMNSNQPQHF. DNA for the CDR3: TGCGCCAGCAGCCAAGAGATGAATAGCAATCAGCCCCAGCATTTT. The chain uses TRBV4-3 and TRBJ1-5, with D unresolved. The V end was cut by 0 bases, the J end by 0 bases, with 6 bases between. The CDR3 totals 15 residues. Germline values: CDR1 LGHNA, CDR2 YSLEER.

The gene calls are TRBV15 and TRBJ2-1; D uncertain. The V end lost 1 base, the J end lost 10 bases, and 17 bases lay between the germline ends. Germline V gene lookup returns CDR1 LNHNV and CDR2 YYDKDF (reference sequence). This CDR3 is 15 amino acids long. For the CDR3, the DNA is TGTGCCACCAGCAGAGTGGATGGCCAGCCCTCCGAGCAGTTCTTC. Protein sequence: CATSRVDGQPSEQFF.

This clonotype was counted ten times or more. V usage is TRBV27 and J usage is TRBJ2-2, with D perhaps matching TRBD1 (5 bases). The CDR3 is made up of 14 amino acids. Trimming took off 6 bases at V and 1 base at J, with 9 bases between the two ends. Germline-derived CDR1 and CDR2 are MNHEY and SMNVEV (reference sequence). CDR3 loop: CASRKGQNTGELFF. The CDR3 bases are TGTGCCAGCAGAAAAGGACAGAACACCGGGGAGCTGTTTTTT.

The V call is TRBV7-2, the J call TRBJ1-6; unclear D gene. The CDR3 is 15 amino acids. V was trimmed by 0 bases and J by 2 bases, leaving 5 bases between them. Germline V gene sequence: CDR1 SGHTA, CDR2 FQGNSA. The CDR3 region is CASSLAQTYNSPLHF. CDR3 nucleotide sequence: TGTGCCAGCAGCTTAGCACAAACCTATAATTCACCCCTCCACTTT.

This clonotype was observed a few times. This chain connects TRBV12-3 or TRBV12-4 to TRBJ2-1, with 9 bases that match TRBD1. The CDR3 extends over 14 amino acids. Trimming at V came to 6 bases and at J to 3 bases, leaving 3 bases not matched to a gene. CDR3 DNA sequence: TGTGCCAGCAGCCGGGACAGGGACTACAATGAGCAGTTCTTC. This translates into CASSRDRDYNEQFF.

This clonotype has a handful of counts. The chain combines TRBV29-1 with TRBJ1-2; 9 bases line up with TRBD1. The ends lost 7 bases at V and 6 bases at J; junction bases unmatched: 3. This CDR3 has 11 residues. Germline CDR1 and CDR2: SQVTM and ANQGSEA. The CDR3 region has the DNA TGCAGCGGCGGGACAGGGAATGGCTACACCTTC. Encoded protein: CSGGTGNGYTF.

This clonotype has a count of ten or more. The chain has TRBV6-5 and TRBJ1-2; weak D call: TRBD1 (5 bases). Germline CDR1 is MNHEY and CDR2 is SVGAGI. The V gene lost 6 bases and the J gene lost 0 bases, with 8 bases spanning the gap. The CDR3 consists of 13 residues. The CDR3: CASRQTANYGYTF. CDR3 nucleotide sequence: TGTGCCAGCAGACAGACAGCTAACTATGGCTACACCTTC.

V and J are TRBV2 and TRBJ1-1; D uncertain. V gave up 3 bases and J gave up 4 bases, with 18 bases separating them. Germline V gives CDR1 SNHLY, CDR2 FYNNEI. CDR3 length: 16 amino acids. CDR3 region: CASSETERILVTEAFF. In DNA form, the CDR3 reads TGTGCCAGCAGTGAGACCGAAAGGATTCTTGTCACTGAAGCTTTCTTT.

This chain links TRBV6-5 with TRBJ1-2; no reliable D call. This CDR3 is built from 15 residues. V gave up 4 bases and J gave up 6 bases, with 18 bases separating them. Per the germline V gene, CDR1 is MNHEY and CDR2 is SVGAGI. The CDR3 reads CASSSRALRLNGYTF. The DNA of the CDR3 is TGTGCCAGCAGTTCCCGAGCCTTGCGTCTCAATGGCTACACCTTC.

This clonotype turned up a few times. The V gene is TRBV7-2, the J gene TRBJ2-5; the match to TRBD2 covers 8 bases. The CDR3 is 17 amino acids. The germline gives CDR1 SGHTA, CDR2 FQGNSA. The J segment lost 0 bases and the V segment lost 0 bases, leaving 6 bases of the junction unmatched. The CDR3 here is CASSLAGLAAYQETQYF. CDR3 DNA: TGTGCCAGCAGCTTAGCCGGACTAGCTGCGTACCAAGAGACCCAGTACTTC.

This chain connects TRBV5-1 to TRBJ2-7, with TRBD1 matching over 11 bases. There are 14 residues in the CDR3. Trimming cost V 1 base and J 5 bases; bases outside gene matches: 2. Germline values: CDR1 SGHRS, CDR2 YFSETQ. CDR3 region: CASSLRTGGDEQYF. For the CDR3, the DNA is TGCGCCAGCAGCTTGCGGACAGGGGGCGACGAGCAGTACTTC.

This clonotype was observed many times. The rearrangement uses TRBV2 and TRBJ1-2; D possibly corresponds to TRBD1 (6 bases). The CDR3 is 13 amino acids. V dropped 5 bases and J dropped 4 bases, with 11 bases sitting between them. Germline V gene data show CDR1 as SNHLY and CDR2 as FYNNEI. The CDR3 loop reads CASSNGQTYGYTF. The CDR3 bases are TGTGCCAGCAGTAACGGACAGACCTATGGCTACACCTTC.

This clonotype has ten or more counts. The chain is built from TRBV28 and TRBJ1-2, with 9 nucleotides matching TRBD1. The CDR3 is 17 residues long. V lost 2 bases to trimming and J lost 7 bases; unmatched junction nucleotides: 14. Germline CDR1 is MDHEN and CDR2 is SYDVKM. The CDR3 sequence is CASSLIFGGGTGPGYTF. The CDR3 region has the DNA TGTGCCAGCAGTTTAATCTTCGGGGGCGGGACAGGGCCTGGCTACACCTTC.

The chain joins TRBV6-2 or TRBV6-3 to TRBJ2-1; tentative D call: TRBD2 (5 bases). There are 18 residues in the CDR3. The germline V and J ends were trimmed by 5 bases and 4 bases, with 24 bases remaining between them. The germline V gene encodes CDR1 MNHEY and CDR2 SVGEGT. The CDR3 is CASSHPVGDDPRYNEQFF. The CDR3 DNA sequence: TGTGCCAGCAGTCACCCGGTGGGAGACGATCCGAGATACAATGAGCAGTTCTTC.

This clonotype was counted at least ten times. The chain is built from TRBV7-2 and TRBJ1-2; TRBD1 matches 7 bases. Germline V gives CDR1 SGHTA, CDR2 FQGNSA. V shed 1 base and J 5 bases; nucleotides not matched to a gene: 16. The CDR3 sequence is 18 residues long. The CDR3 loop is CASSLGGAGNRGRYGYTF. The CDR3 DNA follows: TGTGCCAGCAGCTTAGGTGGCGCCGGCAACAGGGGCCGTTATGGCTACACCTTC. The full variable domain, its missing parts supplied by reference TRBV7-2 and TRBJ1-2, is GAGVSQSPSNKVTEKGKDVELRCDPISGHTALYWYRQSLGQGLEFLIYFQGNSAPDKSGLPSDRFSAERTGGSVSTLTIQRTQQEDSAVYLCASSLGGAGNRGRYGYTFGSGTRLTVV.

The chain has TRBV12-3 or TRBV12-4 and TRBJ2-3; D gene uncertain. The CDR3 has 13 amino acids. The ends were cut back, 4 bases at V and 2 bases at J, with 7 bases in the middle. CDR3 coding DNA: TGTGCCAGCAGTTCACAATCCACAGATACGCAGTATTTT. This gives the protein CASSSQSTDTQYF.

This clonotype occurred many times. The chain has TRBV5-6 and TRBJ1-6; D ambiguous. The CDR3 loop spans 13 amino acids. Between the trimmed V and J ends, which lost 4 bases and 9 bases, there was a span of 11 bases. Germline CDR1 and CDR2: SGHDT and YYEEEE. CDR3 bases: TGTGCCAGCAGCAGGGCTCCCAGTTCACCCCTCCACTTT. The encoded protein is CASSRAPSSPLHF.

This chain connects TRBV5-6 to TRBJ2-3; TRBD2 matches at 11 bases. The CDR3 length is 17 residues. V lost 0 bases to trimming and J lost 3 bases; unmatched junction nucleotides: 6. Germline CDR1 reads SGHDT; CDR2 reads YYEEEE. In nucleotides, the CDR3 is TGTGCCAGCAGCTTGGTGGGACTAGCGGTAAATACAGATACGCAGTATTTT. Its protein is CASSLVGLAVNTDTQYF.

The chain recombines TRBV11-2 with TRBJ2-6; the match to TRBD1 covers 8 bases. V lost 4 bases, J lost 0 bases, and 5 bases stayed unmatched. Germline CDR1 SGHAT, CDR2 FQNNGV. The CDR3 is made up of 17 amino acids. As DNA, the CDR3 is TGTGCCAGCAGCTCCAGGGGGCTGCCCTCTGGGGCCAACGTCCTGACTTTC. Translating it yields CASSSRGLPSGANVLTF. Full variable domain (missing parts from reference TRBV11-2 and TRBJ2-6): EAGVAQSPRYKIIEKRQSVAFWCNPISGHATLYWYQQILGQGPKLLIQFQNNGVVDDSQLPKDRFSAERLKGVDSTLKIQPAKLEDSAVYLCASSSRGLPSGANVLTFGAGSRLTVL.

The chain employs TRBV27 and TRBJ2-1; D might be TRBD1 (7 bases). The germline V gene encodes CDR1 MNHEY and CDR2 SMNVEV (reference sequence). Trimming removed 8 bases at V and 0 bases at J, with 17 bases between. The CDR3 length is 16 residues. Here the CDR3 DNA reads TGTGCCAGCCAGGGGGGCACAGGGGTCTCCTACAATGAGCAGTTCTTC. Translation: CASQGGTGVSYNEQFF.

The table lists this clonotype with many counts. This rearrangement joins TRBV7-2 to TRBJ2-7; a possible D gene is TRBD2 (12 bases). Between the trimmed V and J ends, which lost 1 base and 0 bases, there was a span of 31 bases. The length of the CDR3 is 22 residues. Germline V gene lookup returns CDR1 SGHTA and CDR2 FQGNSA. In DNA form, the CDR3 reads TGTGCCAGCAGCTTAGGGACAGGGGGCCGACTAGCGGGAGTGGGCGGCTCCTACGAGCAGTACTTC. Translation gives CASSLGTGGRLAGVGGSYEQYF.

The rearrangement joins TRBV27 to TRBJ1-6; no clear D gene. Germline CDR1 reads MNHEY; CDR2 reads SMNVEV (reference sequence). Trimming took off 4 bases at V and 9 bases at J, with 16 bases between the two ends. This CDR3 spans 15 amino acids. The CDR3 region has the DNA TGTGCCAGCAGTTCCGTCCTGGTAACGGGTTCACCCCTCCACTTT. It is translated as CASSSVLVTGSPLHF.

The chain couples TRBV20-1 to TRBJ2-1; 8 bases match TRBD2. This CDR3 has 15 amino acids. Germline V lookup: CDR1 DFQATT, CDR2 SNEGSKA (reference sequence). The J segment lost 6 bases and the V segment lost 0 bases, leaving 7 bases of the junction unmatched. The CDR3 sequence: CSARDRGLAGNEQFF. CDR3 bases: TGCAGTGCTAGAGATAGGGGTCTAGCGGGCAATGAGCAGTTCTTC.